This T cell receptor beta chain emerged from a study of blood T cells in healthy people across ages. Then a second PCR, running about 7 to 11 cycles, was carried out with a sample-barcoded 5' primer and a J-beta primer mix. In TCRdb, the 5' RACE reads were re-called with MiXCR into one record per CDR3 protein. The sample holds some 900,000 distinct CDR3 sequences; around 46% are singletons and the top ten take around an eighth. The CDR3 is made up of 14 amino acids. The germline V gene encodes CDR1 MNHEY and CDR2 SVGEGT. The V end was cut by 5 bases, the J end by 5 bases, with 13 bases between. This clonotype appeared many times. Investigators took ten milliliters of peripheral blood from every donor.

V gene TRBV6-2 or TRBV6-3 combines with J gene TRBJ2-1, with a possible D match to TRBD1 (6 bases). This sequence was found in a man aged 25 to 45 in good health. Sequencing used blood. The CDR3 DNA is TGTGCCAGCAGTGTAGGGGGAGTAAACAATGAGCAGTTCTTC. Its translation is CASSVGGVNNEQFF.